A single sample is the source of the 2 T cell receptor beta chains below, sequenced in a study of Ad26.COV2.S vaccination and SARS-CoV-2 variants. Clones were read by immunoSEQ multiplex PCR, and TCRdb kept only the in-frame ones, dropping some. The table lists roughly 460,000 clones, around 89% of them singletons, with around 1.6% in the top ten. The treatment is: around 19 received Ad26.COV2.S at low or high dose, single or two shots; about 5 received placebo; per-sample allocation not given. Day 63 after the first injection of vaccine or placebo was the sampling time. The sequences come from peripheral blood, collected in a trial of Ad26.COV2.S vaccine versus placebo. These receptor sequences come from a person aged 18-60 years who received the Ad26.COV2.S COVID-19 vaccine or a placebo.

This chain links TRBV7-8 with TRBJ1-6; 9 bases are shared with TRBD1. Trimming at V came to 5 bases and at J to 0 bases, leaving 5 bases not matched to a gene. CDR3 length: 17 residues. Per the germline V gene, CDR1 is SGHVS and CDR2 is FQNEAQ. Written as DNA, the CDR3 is TGTGCCAGCAGCCTCGGGACAGGGAGCTCCTATAATTCACCCCTCCACTTT. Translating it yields CASSLGTGSSYNSPLHF.

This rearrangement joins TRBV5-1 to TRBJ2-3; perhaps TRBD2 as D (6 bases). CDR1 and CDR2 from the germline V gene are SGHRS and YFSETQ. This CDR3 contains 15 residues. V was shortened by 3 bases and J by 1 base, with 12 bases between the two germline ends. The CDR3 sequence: CASSSERVRTDTQYF. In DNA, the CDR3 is TGCGCCAGCAGCTCCGAGCGGGTTCGCACAGATACGCAGTATTTT.